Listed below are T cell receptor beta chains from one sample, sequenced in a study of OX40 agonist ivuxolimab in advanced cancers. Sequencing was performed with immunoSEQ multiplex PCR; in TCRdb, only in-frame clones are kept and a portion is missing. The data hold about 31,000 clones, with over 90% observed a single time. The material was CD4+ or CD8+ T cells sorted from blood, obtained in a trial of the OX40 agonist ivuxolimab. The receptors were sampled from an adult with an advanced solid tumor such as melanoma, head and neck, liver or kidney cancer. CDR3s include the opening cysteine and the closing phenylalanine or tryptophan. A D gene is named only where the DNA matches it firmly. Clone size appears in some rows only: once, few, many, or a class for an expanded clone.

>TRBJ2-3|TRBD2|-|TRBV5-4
CASSLGSAGGLPRDTQYF
TGTGCCAGCAGCTTGGGATCAGCGGGGGGGTTGCCCCGGGATACGCAGTATTTT
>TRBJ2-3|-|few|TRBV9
CASSVGGTDTQYF
TGTGCCAGCAGCGTAGGGGGCACAGATACGCAGTATTTT
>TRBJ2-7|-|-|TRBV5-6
CASTSGAYEQYF
TGTGCCAGCACCTCCGGGGCTTACGAGCAGTACTTC
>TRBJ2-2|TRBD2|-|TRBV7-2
CASSPGLASYTGELFF
TGTGCCAGCAGCCCGGGACTAGCGAGCTACACCGGGGAGCTGTTTTTT
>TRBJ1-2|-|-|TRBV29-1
CSVVPPNYGYTF
TGCAGCGTTGTACCACCTAACTATGGCTACACCTTC
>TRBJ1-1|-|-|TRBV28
CASSFSTGGTEAFF
TGTGCCAGCAGTTTCTCAACGGGGGGCACTGAAGCTTTCTTT
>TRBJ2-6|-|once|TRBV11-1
CASSRGPGANVLTF
TGTGCCAGCAGTAGAGGACCTGGGGCCAACGTCCTGACTTTC
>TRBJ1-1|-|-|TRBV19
CASSISGSGEAFF
TGTGCCAGTAGTATCTCCGGGAGTGGTGAAGCTTTCTTT
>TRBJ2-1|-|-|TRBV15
CATSPGGGSATGEQFF
TGTGCCACCAGCCCGGGGGGCGGCTCCGCAACGGGTGAGCAGTTCTTC
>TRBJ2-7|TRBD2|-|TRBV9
CASSVGDGLAASYEQYF
TGTGCCAGCAGCGTAGGAGACGGACTAGCGGCCAGCTACGAGCAGTACTTC
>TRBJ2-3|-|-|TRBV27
CASSFGGPTDTQYF
TGTGCCAGCAGTTTTGGGGGGCCCACAGATACGCAGTATTTT
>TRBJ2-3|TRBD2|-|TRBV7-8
CASSLLSSGIDTQYF
TGTGCCAGCAGCTTACTCTCTAGCGGGATAGATACGCAGTATTTT
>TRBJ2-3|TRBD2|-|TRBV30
CAWTAGGTATDTQYF
TGTGCCTGGACAGCGGGGGGCACTGCCACAGATACGCAGTATTTT
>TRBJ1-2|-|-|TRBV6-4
CASSDLAAGSDYGYTF
TGTGCCAGCAGTGACTTGGCCGCAGGGAGCGACTATGGCTACACCTTC
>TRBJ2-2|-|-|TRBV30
CAWSAGNTGELFF
TGTGCCTGGAGTGCAGGGAACACCGGGGAGCTGTTTTTT
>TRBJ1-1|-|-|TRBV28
CASSPEAEAFF
TGTGCCAGCAGTCCCGAAGCTGAAGCTTTCTTT
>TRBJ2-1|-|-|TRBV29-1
CSDRAGTTSYNEQFF
TGCAGCGACAGAGCAGGGACAACCTCCTACAATGAGCAGTTCTTC
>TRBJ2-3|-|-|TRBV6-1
CASSEIAGAGTDTQYF
TGTGCCAGCAGTGAAATTGCGGGGGCTGGCACAGATACGCAGTATTTT
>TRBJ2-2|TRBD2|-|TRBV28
CASSWDYNTGELFF
TGTGCCAGCAGTTGGGACTATAACACCGGGGAGCTGTTTTTT
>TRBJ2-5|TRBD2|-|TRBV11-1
CASSLAGGSGETQYF
TGTGCCAGCAGCCTAGCCGGGGGGAGCGGAGAGACCCAGTACTTC
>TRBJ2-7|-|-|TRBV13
CASSLGLAGGLYEQYF
TGTGCCAGCAGCTTAGGCCTGGCAGGGGGGCTCTACGAGCAGTACTTC
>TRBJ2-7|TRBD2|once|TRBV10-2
CASSEPGTSGISYEQYF
TGCGCCAGCAGTGAGCCAGGGACTAGCGGCATATCCTACGAGCAGTACTTC
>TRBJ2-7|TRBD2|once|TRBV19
CASSTIAGSYEQYF
TGTGCCAGTAGTACTATAGCGGGAAGCTACGAGCAGTACTTC
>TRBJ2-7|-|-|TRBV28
CASSHYEQYF
TGTGCCAGCAGTCACTACGAGCAGTACTTC
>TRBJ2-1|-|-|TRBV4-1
CASSQINAGNEQFF
TGCGCCAGCAGCCAAATAAATGCCGGCAATGAGCAGTTCTTC
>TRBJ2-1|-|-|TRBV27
CASRDSLDYNEQFF
TGTGCCAGCAGGGACTCCCTAGACTACAATGAGCAGTTCTTC
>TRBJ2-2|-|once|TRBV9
CASGSWTGELFF
TGTGCCAGCGGGAGTTGGACCGGGGAGCTGTTTTTT
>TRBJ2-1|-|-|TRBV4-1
CASGFLNEQFF
TGCGCCAGTGGGTTCCTAAATGAGCAGTTCTTC
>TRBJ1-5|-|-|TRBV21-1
CASSKGGPVGNQPQHF
TGTGCCAGCAGCAAAGGGGGCCCGGTTGGCAATCAGCCCCAGCATTTT